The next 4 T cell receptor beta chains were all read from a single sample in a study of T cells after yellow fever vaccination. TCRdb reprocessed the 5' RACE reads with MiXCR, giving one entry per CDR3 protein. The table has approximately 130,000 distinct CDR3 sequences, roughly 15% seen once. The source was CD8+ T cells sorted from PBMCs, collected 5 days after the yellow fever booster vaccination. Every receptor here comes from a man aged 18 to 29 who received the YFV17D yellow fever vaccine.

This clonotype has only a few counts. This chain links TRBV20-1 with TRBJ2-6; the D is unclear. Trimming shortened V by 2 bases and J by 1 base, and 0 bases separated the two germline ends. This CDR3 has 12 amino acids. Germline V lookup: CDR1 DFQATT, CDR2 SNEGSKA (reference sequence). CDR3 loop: CSARSGANVLTF. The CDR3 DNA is TGCAGTGCTAGATCTGGGGCCAACGTCCTGACTTTC.

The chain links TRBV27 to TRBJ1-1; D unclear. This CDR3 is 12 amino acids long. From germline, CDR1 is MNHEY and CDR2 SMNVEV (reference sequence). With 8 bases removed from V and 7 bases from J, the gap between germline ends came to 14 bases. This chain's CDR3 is CASGWVEGEAFF. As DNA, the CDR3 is TGTGCCAGCGGGTGGGTCGAGGGTGAAGCTTTCTTT.

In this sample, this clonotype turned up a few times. CDR3: CASSLSTSEQFF. In DNA, the CDR3 is TGTGCCAGCAGCTTAAGTACTTCGGAGCAGTTCTTC. The chain carries TRBV7-8 and TRBJ2-1; no firm D call. CDR3 length: 12 residues. Per the germline V gene, CDR1 is SGHVS and CDR2 is FQNEAQ. V gave up 2 bases and J gave up 10 bases, with 9 bases separating them.

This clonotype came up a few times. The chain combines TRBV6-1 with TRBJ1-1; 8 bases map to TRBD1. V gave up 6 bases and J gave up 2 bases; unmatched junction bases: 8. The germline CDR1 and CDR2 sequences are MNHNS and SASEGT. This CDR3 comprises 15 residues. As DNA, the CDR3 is TGTGCCAGCAGCGAACGCAGGGGGCAAAACACTGAAGCTTTCTTT. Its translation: CASSERRGQNTEAFF.